These T cell receptor beta chains were read from a single sample in a study of molecular identifiers for immune sequencing clone quantification. TCRdb fed the PCR reads into MiXCR, producing one record per CDR3 protein. Of around 89,000 distinct CDR3 sequences listed, 19% are singletons. The specimen was naive CD8+ T cells from blood, with Jurkat cell RNA spiked in. Receptors originate from a human donor in good health. Some libraries in this study had Jurkat cell RNA spiked in. CDR3s include the opening cysteine and the closing phenylalanine or tryptophan. The order of the fields is D gene, clone size, J gene, V gene, CDR3 protein, CDR3 DNA. D genes are given only for firm matches. Some rows have no size entry. The others give once, few or many, or a class for an expanded clone.

D: .; size: many; J: TRBJ2-5; V: TRBV25-1; CDR3: CASSEYRPEETQYF; DNA: TGTGCCAGCAGTGAATATCGTCCAGAAGAGACCCAGTACTTC
D: .; size: many; J: TRBJ2-2; V: TRBV24-1; CDR3: CATSVSGELFF; DNA: TGTGCCACCAGTGTCTCCGGGGAGCTGTTTTTT
D: .; size: .; J: TRBJ1-1; V: TRBV5-6; CDR3: CASSPGTSEAFF; DNA: TGTGCCAGCAGCCCGGGGACTTCTGAAGCTTTCTTT
D: .; size: .; J: TRBJ1-1; V: TRBV19; CDR3: CASGYMNTEASF; DNA: TGTGCCAGTGGCTATATGAACACTGAAGCTTCCTTT
D: TRBD1; size: medium-sized; J: TRBJ1-5; V: TRBV5-1; CDR3: CASTGTGGVQPQHF; DNA: TGCGCCAGCACCGGGACAGGGGGCGTTCAGCCCCAGCATTTT
D: TRBD2; size: .; J: TRBJ2-1; V: TRBV25-1; CDR3: CASGEGLAGYQSNNEQFF; DNA: TGTGCCAGCGGTGAAGGGCTAGCGGGATATCAATCCAACAATGAGCAGTTCTTC
D: .; size: many; J: TRBJ1-5; V: TRBV28; CDR3: CASRLTRPNQPQHF; DNA: TGTGCCAGCAGACTCACCCGACCCAATCAGCCCCAGCATTTT
D: TRBD2; size: many; J: TRBJ2-7; V: TRBV7-6; CDR3: CASSPLAGGSYEQYF; DNA: TGTGCCAGCAGCCCTCTAGCGGGAGGGAGCTACGAGCAGTACTTC
D: .; size: many; J: TRBJ2-5; V: TRBV7-7; CDR3: CASSLELEQETQYF; DNA: TGTGCTAGCAGCTTAGAGTTGGAGCAAGAGACCCAGTACTTC
D: TRBD2; size: .; J: TRBJ2-7; V: TRBV7-9; CDR3: CVSSYLAGGPYEQYF; DNA: TGTGTCAGCAGCTATCTAGCGGGAGGGCCGTACGAGCAGTACTTC
D: TRBD1; size: .; J: TRBJ1-1; V: TRBV5-1; CDR3: CASSLGQGNTEASF; DNA: TGCGCCAGCAGCTTGGGACAGGGGAACACTGAAGCTTCCTTT
D: TRBD1; size: many; J: TRBJ2-7; V: TRBV4-3; CDR3: CASSPSGTGSYEQYF; DNA: TGCGCCAGCAGCCCGTCTGGGACAGGGTCCTACGAGCAGTACTTC
D: .; size: many; J: TRBJ2-3; V: TRBV30; CDR3: CAWSVGLPDTQYF; DNA: TGTGCCTGGAGTGTCGGGCTGCCAGATACGCAGTATTTT
D: .; size: .; J: TRBJ2-3; V: TRBV2; CDR3: CASSRDGTDTQYF; DNA: TGTGCCAGCAGTAGGGACGGCACAGATACGCAGTATTTT
D: .; size: many; J: TRBJ1-2; V: TRBV7-9; CDR3: CASSLYRDTTYGYTF; DNA: TGTGCCAGCAGCTTGTACAGGGATACCACCTATGGCTACACCTTC
D: .; size: many; J: TRBJ2-5; V: TRBV6-6; CDR3: CASRGNSGYQETQYF; DNA: TGTGCCAGCAGGGGTAATAGCGGTTACCAAGAGACCCAGTACTTC
D: TRBD1; size: many; J: TRBJ1-4; V: TRBV7-3; CDR3: CASSLSGTGGEKLFF; DNA: TGTGCCAGCAGCTTAAGCGGGACAGGTGGTGAAAAACTGTTTTTT
D: TRBD1; size: many; J: TRBJ2-7; V: TRBV9; CDR3: CASSVGQASSYEQYF; DNA: TGTGCCAGCAGCGTTGGACAGGCGAGCTCCTACGAGCAGTACTTC
D: .; size: many; J: TRBJ1-5; V: TRBV13; CDR3: CASSGRGIDQPQHF; DNA: TGTGCCAGCAGCGGCCGTGGAATAGATCAGCCCCAGCATTTT
D: .; size: many; J: TRBJ1-5; V: TRBV30; CDR3: CAWTDTYSNQPQHF; DNA: TGTGCCTGGACAGACACTTATAGCAATCAGCCCCAGCATTTT
D: .; size: many; J: TRBJ1-1; V: TRBV6-6; CDR3: CASSYWAGATEAFF; DNA: TGTGCCAGCAGTTACTGGGCCGGGGCTACTGAAGCTTTCTTT
D: .; size: many; J: TRBJ1-2; V: TRBV18; CDR3: CASSPPGHQVNYGYTF; DNA: TGTGCCAGCTCACCGCCGGGACATCAGGTTAACTATGGCTACACCTTC
D: .; size: many; J: TRBJ2-7; V: TRBV14; CDR3: CASSQDLRAHEQYF; DNA: TGTGCCAGCAGCCAAGATCTCAGGGCCCACGAGCAGTACTTC
D: .; size: many; J: TRBJ1-5; V: TRBV19; CDR3: CASSMSEYSSQPQHF; DNA: TGTGCCAGTAGTATGAGCGAGTATAGCAGTCAGCCCCAGCATTTT
D: .; size: many; J: TRBJ1-1; V: TRBV9; CDR3: CASSVVGDTEAFF; DNA: TGTGCCAGCAGCGTAGTTGGAGACACTGAAGCTTTCTTT
D: TRBD1; size: many; J: TRBJ1-1; V: TRBV19; CDR3: CASSITLQGGFDTEAFF; DNA: TGTGCCAGTAGTATCACCCTTCAGGGGGGATTTGACACTGAAGCTTTCTTT
D: .; size: .; J: TRBJ2-7; V: TRBV7-9; CDR3: CASSPPLEGPGLAEQYF; DNA: TGTGCCAGCAGCCCTCCGCTTGAGGGACCCGGGCTTGCCGAGCAGTACTTC
D: TRBD2; size: many; J: TRBJ2-5; V: TRBV6-2/TRBV6-3; CDR3: CASSRTSGTLETQYF; DNA: TGTGCCAGCAGCCGGACTAGCGGGACGCTAGAGACCCAGTACTTC
D: .; size: many; J: TRBJ1-1; V: TRBV6-2/TRBV6-3; CDR3: CASSFKFMNTEAFF; DNA: TGTGCCAGCAGTTTTAAGTTCATGAACACTGAAGCTTTCTTT
D: .; size: many; J: TRBJ2-2; V: TRBV20-1; CDR3: CSATAGAGRANPNTGELFF; DNA: TGCAGTGCTACAGCAGGGGCAGGGCGGGCTAACCCGAACACCGGGGAGCTGTTTTTT
D: .; size: many; J: TRBJ1-3; V: TRBV4-3; CDR3: CASSQDPDGITGNTIYF; DNA: TGCGCCAGCAGCCAAGATCCTGACGGAATAACTGGAAACACCATATATTTT
D: .; size: many; J: TRBJ2-7; V: TRBV6-5; CDR3: CASSSGTYEQYF; DNA: TGTGCCAGCAGTTCAGGGACCTACGAGCAGTACTTC
D: .; size: .; J: TRBJ1-4; V: TRBV7-9; CDR3: CASSLNPAESGEKLFF; DNA: TGTGCCAGCAGCTTAAACCCGGCGGAGTCGGGCGAAAAACTGTTTTTT
D: TRBD1; size: many; J: TRBJ2-3; V: TRBV2; CDR3: CASRADRRVTDTQYF; DNA: TGTGCCAGCAGGGCGGACAGGCGGGTAACAGATACGCAGTATTTT
D: TRBD2; size: many; J: TRBJ2-2; V: TRBV4-3; CDR3: CASSQEGRGRSTTGELFF; DNA: TGCGCCAGCAGCCAAGAAGGGCGCGGGAGGTCGACCACCGGGGAGCTGTTTTTT
D: .; size: .; J: TRBJ1-1; V: TRBV7-9; CDR3: CASSSKGQGRAEAFF; DNA: TGTGCCAGCAGCTCCAAGGGCCAGGGTAGGGCTGAAGCTTTCTTT
D: TRBD2; size: many; J: TRBJ2-5; V: TRBV7-2; CDR3: CASSLGPARREGFEGETQYF; DNA: TGTGCCAGCAGCTTAGGTCCCGCCCGGCGGGAGGGCTTCGAGGGAGAGACCCAGTACTTC
D: .; size: many; J: TRBJ2-7; V: TRBV20-1; CDR3: CSARDSNYEQYF; DNA: TGCAGTGCTAGGGACAGCAACTACGAGCAGTACTTC
D: .; size: many; J: TRBJ2-7; V: TRBV5-1; CDR3: CASSPGTSSSYEQYF; DNA: TGCGCCAGCAGCCCCGGGACATCTAGCTCCTACGAGCAGTACTTC
D: .; size: .; J: TRBJ2-4; V: TRBV10-2; CDR3: CASSGTHGDNGAKNIQYF; DNA: TGCGCCAGCAGTGGAACACACGGCGATAATGGGGCCAAAAACATTCAGTACTTC
D: .; size: many; J: TRBJ2-7; V: TRBV13; CDR3: CASSLGPGVGGDFEQYF; DNA: TGTGCCAGCAGCTTAGGCCCTGGGGTGGGTGGGGATTTCGAGCAGTACTTC
D: TRBD1; size: few; J: TRBJ1-4; V: TRBV5-1; CDR3: CASSLEGAVGETEKLFF; DNA: TGCGCCAGCAGCTTGGAGGGGGCTGTGGGGGAGACTGAAAAACTGTTTTTT
D: .; size: many; J: TRBJ1-1; V: TRBV5-1; CDR3: CASSLVGDPRAFF; DNA: TGCGCCAGCAGCTTGGTGGGGGACCCAAGGGCTTTCTTT
D: .; size: many; J: TRBJ2-7; V: TRBV27; CDR3: CASSLTTGAYEQYF; DNA: TGTGCCAGCAGTTTAACAACGGGGGCATACGAGCAGTACTTC
D: TRBD2; size: many; J: TRBJ2-3; V: TRBV10-1; CDR3: CASSETLADTDTQYF; DNA: TGCGCCAGCAGTGAGACCCTAGCGGATACAGATACGCAGTATTTT
D: .; size: many; J: TRBJ2-1; V: TRBV2; CDR3: CARRPYNEQFF; DNA: TGTGCCAGGAGACCCTACAATGAGCAGTTCTTC
D: TRBD2; size: few; J: TRBJ2-5; V: TRBV7-2; CDR3: CASSYLAGEHQETQYF; DNA: TGTGCCAGCAGCTACCTAGCGGGGGAGCACCAAGAGACCCAGTACTTC
D: .; size: many; J: TRBJ2-5; V: TRBV11-2; CDR3: CASSLQLGIGASQYF; DNA: TGTGCCAGCAGCTTACAATTGGGGATTGGAGCTTCCCAGTACTTC
D: .; size: few; J: TRBJ2-5; V: TRBV18; CDR3: CASSPGTIKWQGRETRYF; DNA: TGTGCCAGCTCACCCGGGACAATAAAGTGGCAGGGGCGAGAGACCCGGTACTTC
D: TRBD1; size: many; J: TRBJ2-6; V: TRBV5-5; CDR3: CASSLSAGGSSGANVLTF; DNA: TGTGCCAGCAGCTTGTCGGCAGGGGGCAGCTCTGGGGCCAACGTCCTGACTTTC
D: .; size: many; J: TRBJ2-5; V: TRBV20-1; CDR3: CSARSDSRRETQYF; DNA: TGCAGTGCTAGGTCGGACAGCCGAAGGGAGACCCAGTACTTC
D: .; size: many; J: TRBJ2-1; V: TRBV6-5; CDR3: CASMQTEYNEQFF; DNA: TGTGCCAGCATGCAAACCGAATACAATGAGCAGTTCTTC
D: .; size: many; J: TRBJ1-3; V: TRBV5-1; CDR3: CASSLAAASGNTIYF; DNA: TGCGCCAGCAGCTTGGCCGCGGCCTCTGGAAACACCATATATTTT
D: .; size: many; J: TRBJ1-5; V: TRBV20-1; CDR3: CSARDERINQPQHF; DNA: TGCAGTGCTAGAGATGAAAGAATCAATCAGCCCCAGCATTTT
D: TRBD1; size: many; J: TRBJ1-1; V: TRBV6-2/TRBV6-3; CDR3: CASTRQGLAEAFF; DNA: TGTGCCAGCACTCGACAGGGCTTGGCTGAAGCTTTCTTT